Below are 31 T cell receptor beta chains sequenced from a single sample in a study of blood T cell repertoires in COVID-19. Generated by immunoSEQ multiplex PCR, the TCRdb table keeps only in-frame clones and is missing some. This sample yields about 400,000 clones, of which 88% are seen a single time; over 2% belongs to the top ten. The specimen sequenced was PBMCs or T cells enriched from blood (not recorded which). The receptor source for this set is a woman in her forties with acute COVID-19.

The V and J genes are TRBV29-1 and TRBJ1-1; no clear D. The V gene's germline CDR1 is SQVTM and CDR2 ANQGSEA. The V gene lost 6 bases and the J gene lost 1 base, with 6 bases spanning the gap. This CDR3 spans 11 amino acids. The CDR3 protein is CSVAPNTEAFF. The CDR3 nucleotides read TGCAGCGTGGCCCCGAACACTGAAGCTTTCTTT.

The chain couples TRBV2 to TRBJ1-4; a weak D match, TRBD1 (6 bases). The CDR3 is 14 residues long. V was clipped by 5 bases and J by 7 bases, with 14 bases between them. Germline V gene lookup returns CDR1 SNHLY and CDR2 FYNNEI. In DNA form, the CDR3 reads TGTGCCAGCAGTCTCATGGGACAAAGTGAAAAACTGTTTTTT. As protein: CASSLMGQSEKLFF.

Written as DNA, the CDR3 is TGCGCCAGCAGAGGGACTAGCGGGGGTGAGACCCAGTACTTC. Its protein product is CASRGTSGGETQYF. The chain couples TRBV10-1 to TRBJ2-5, with 14 positions matching TRBD2. The length of the CDR3 is 14 residues. V trimming: 6 bases; J trimming: 5 bases; junction bases outside the gene matches: 2. Germline CDR1 is WNHNN and CDR2 is SYGVQD (reference sequence).

The gene calls are TRBV18 and TRBJ2-3; 9 bases line up with TRBD2. This CDR3 region has 16 residues. The germline V gene has CDR1 KGHSH and CDR2 LQKENI. V shed 3 bases and J 0 bases; nucleotides not matched to a gene: 4. The CDR3 reads CASSPTSGFSTDTQYF. The CDR3 bases are TGTGCCAGCTCACCTACTAGCGGGTTTAGCACAGATACGCAGTATTTT.

The chain is built from TRBV5-1 and TRBJ1-2; 7 nucleotides line up with TRBD1. The CDR3 is 15 amino acids. V shed 2 bases, J shed 0 bases, and the junction held 4 bases outside the gene matches. The germline CDR1 and CDR2 sequences are SGHRS and YFSETQ. CDR3 in amino acids: CASSFGTASNYGYTF. The CDR3 DNA reads as TGCGCCAGCAGCTTCGGGACAGCCTCTAACTATGGCTACACCTTC.

The chain has TRBV30 and TRBJ2-3, with 9 bases fitting TRBD2. After removal of 3 bases from V and 2 bases from J, the junction contained 12 bases not matched to a gene. The germline CDR1 and CDR2 sequences are GTSNPN and SVGIG (reference sequence). The CDR3 loop spans 17 amino acids. Here the CDR3 DNA reads TGTGCCTGGAGAGCGGGGGGCACCGAATTAACCACAGATACGCAGTATTTT. This gives the protein CAWRAGGTELTTDTQYF.

This sequence joins TRBV3-1 (or the pseudogene TRBV3-2) and TRBJ2-6, with D tentatively TRBD2 (7 bases). Trimming cost V 0 bases and J 4 bases, with 16 bases left between them. This CDR3 has 18 amino acids. Germline CDR1 reads LGHDT; CDR2 reads YNNKEL (reference sequence). The CDR3 DNA follows: TGTGCCAGCAGCCAAGATCGTGGGGGGGCGATCGGGGCCAACGTCCTGACTTTC. Translation gives CASSQDRGGAIGANVLTF.

This clone is a singleton in its sample. The J gene is TRBJ1-2, the V gene TRBV30, with 9 bases aligning to TRBD1. V shed 2 bases, J shed 7 bases, and the junction held 5 bases outside the gene matches. This CDR3 spans 13 amino acids. Germline-derived CDR1 and CDR2 are GTSNPN and SVGIG (reference sequence). CDR3 nucleotide sequence: TGTGCCTGGAGTACCACAGGGGGCACTGGCTACACCTTC. Residues: CAWSTTGGTGYTF.

This clone was recorded once. The gene calls are TRBV14 and TRBJ1-2, with D unresolved. The length of the CDR3 is 13 residues. V lost 1 base, J lost 3 bases, and 6 bases lay in between. Germline CDR1 is SGHDN and CDR2 is FVKESK. The CDR3 DNA is TGTGCCAGCAGCCAAGGAGGGTACTATGGCTACACCTTC. This codes for CASSQGGYYGYTF.

The V call is TRBV3-1 (or the pseudogene TRBV3-2), the J call TRBJ2-5, with TRBD2 as a possible D gene (5 bases). Looked up from germline, CDR1 is LGHDT and CDR2 is YNNKEL (reference sequence). Between the trimmed V and J ends, which lost 3 bases and 1 base, there was a span of 15 bases. The CDR3 loop spans 16 amino acids. CDR3 region: CASSQRAVGLQETQYF. The CDR3 DNA follows: TGTGCCAGCAGCCAGCGGGCGGTAGGGCTCCAAGAGACCCAGTACTTC.

The chain combines TRBV2 with TRBJ1-6; D not resolved. Germline V gives CDR1 SNHLY, CDR2 FYNNEI. The V gene lost 7 bases and the J gene lost 7 bases, with 14 bases spanning the gap. This CDR3 has 14 amino acids. CDR3: CASKRDGGNSPLHF. In nucleotides, the CDR3 is TGTGCCAGCAAGCGTGACGGTGGCAATTCACCCCTCCACTTT.

This chain connects TRBV7-9 to TRBJ1-6; 9 bases align to TRBD1. Germline V lookup: CDR1 SEHNR, CDR2 FQNEAQ (reference sequence). The CDR3 covers 16 residues. Trimming took 5 bases from V and 6 from J; bases not matched to a gene: 8. This CDR3 reads CASSAGQGTGNSPLHF. The DNA of the CDR3 is TGTGCCAGCAGCGCCGGACAGGGGACGGGTAATTCACCCCTCCACTTT.

This clone was detected only once. This chain joins TRBV2 and TRBJ1-1; 8 nucleotides match TRBD1. Per the germline V gene, CDR1 is SNHLY and CDR2 is FYNNEI. Unmatched junction bases numbered 11, after V lost 2 bases and J lost 6 bases. This CDR3 has 16 residues. Here the CDR3 reads CASSEPRTGKIPEAFF. CDR3 DNA sequence: TGTGCCAGCAGTGAACCAAGGACAGGGAAGATCCCTGAAGCTTTCTTT.

This clone was seen a single time. The chain recombines TRBV6-4 with TRBJ2-3; 8 bases agree with TRBD2. V lost 4 bases and J lost 2; bases outside the gene matches: 8. The CDR3 runs 16 residues. CDR1 is MRHNA and CDR2 is SNTAGT in the germline V gene. CDR3 region: CASSVNGGAITDTQYF. The CDR3 DNA reads as TGTGCCAGCAGTGTTAACGGGGGGGCGATCACAGATACGCAGTATTTT.

This clone was recorded only once. V usage is TRBV4-1 and J usage is TRBJ1-6, with 7 bases matching TRBD1. The CDR3 runs 16 residues. The ends lost 0 bases at V and 6 bases at J; junction bases unmatched: 5. Germline CDR1 is MGHRA and CDR2 is YSYEKL. This CDR3 reads CASSQEGTVGNSPLHF. The CDR3 nucleotides read TGCGCCAGCAGCCAAGAAGGGACAGTGGGTAATTCACCCCTCCACTTT.

This rearrangement joins TRBV7-2 to TRBJ1-2, with D uncertain. Trimming removed 1 base at V and 2 bases at J, with 8 bases between. Germline CDR1 is SGHTA and CDR2 is FQGNSA. The CDR3 sequence is 14 residues long. The CDR3 DNA reads as TGTGCCAGCAGCTTAGTTACAGACAACTATGGCTACACCTTC. Translated: CASSLVTDNYGYTF.

V and J are TRBV20-1 and TRBJ1-1; weak D call: TRBD1 (6 bases). The germline V gene encodes CDR1 DFQATT and CDR2 SNEGSKA (reference sequence). Trimming took 5 bases from V and 10 from J, leaving 8 bases between them. CDR3 length: 9 amino acids. The CDR3 DNA reads TGCAGTGCTGGGACACGAGCTTTCTTT. This sequence encodes CSAGTRAFF.

The chain uses TRBV5-1 and TRBJ2-7, with 9 bases fitting TRBD1. Germline-derived CDR1 and CDR2 are SGHRS and YFSETQ. The V segment lost 4 bases and the J segment 3 bases; nucleotides outside the gene matches: 5. CDR3 size: 14 residues. Written as DNA, the CDR3 is TGCGCCAGCAGCAGGACAGGGGAAGGCTACGAGCAGTACTTC. Translating it yields CASSRTGEGYEQYF.

This chain connects TRBV29-1 to TRBJ1-2; tentative D call: TRBD1 (6 bases). CDR3 size: 13 residues. CDR1 SQVTM and CDR2 ANQGSEA come from the germline V gene. V was cut by 7 bases and J by 3 bases, with 15 bases left in between. The CDR3 DNA reads as TGCAGCGCCATGAGGGGGGGGGACTATGGCTACACCTTC. Amino acids: CSAMRGGDYGYTF.

The sample holds a few counts of this clone. The chain couples TRBV30 to TRBJ2-4; D is ambiguous. The germline V and J ends were trimmed by 8 bases and 0 bases, with 11 bases remaining between them. The germline V gene has CDR1 GTSNPN and CDR2 SVGIG (reference sequence). The CDR3 is made up of 13 amino acids. The CDR3 DNA follows: TGTGCCGGCAAAGATCTAGCCAAAAACATTCAGTACTTC. Its protein is CAGKDLAKNIQYF.

This chain uses TRBV21-1 with TRBJ2-1; TRBD1 is the table's D call, not checked against the DNA. TRBV21-1 is a pseudogene. The CDR3 runs to 16 residues. The CDR3 nucleotides are TGTGCCAGCTTAGCGCCGAACAGGGGCCAATTGCATGAGCAGTTCTTC. Protein product: CASLAPNRGQLHEQFF.

This sequence joins TRBV5-4 and TRBJ2-3; TRBD1 matches 8 bases. The germline CDR1 and CDR2 sequences are SGHNT and YYREEE (reference sequence). V dropped 4 bases and J dropped 5; count of bases not matched to a gene: 3. CDR3 size: 13 residues. CDR3 bases: TGTGCCAGCAGCGCGACAGGGGTAGATACGCAGTATTTT. Translation gives CASSATGVDTQYF.

The genes are TRBV6-5 and TRBJ2-3, with 7 positions matching TRBD1. CDR3 size: 15 residues. Germline V CDR1 and CDR2: MNHEY, SVGAGI. Unmatched junction bases numbered 11, after V lost 6 bases and J lost 5 bases. CDR3 DNA sequence: TGTGCCAGCAGCCAAAGACAGGGCCTTGGAGATACGCAGTATTTT. This sequence encodes CASSQRQGLGDTQYF.

V gene TRBV7-9 combines with J gene TRBJ2-7; TRBD1 agrees at 7 bases. The CDR3 has 14 amino acids. CDR1 is SEHNR and CDR2 is FQNEAQ in the germline V gene (reference sequence). V lost 5 bases, J lost 3 bases, and 7 bases stayed unmatched. The CDR3 DNA is TGTGCCAGCAGCGTGAAGGACAGGATCTACGAGCAGTACTTC. Translating gives CASSVKDRIYEQYF.

The rearrangement uses TRBV18 and TRBJ1-6, with 8 positions matching TRBD1. Per the germline V gene, CDR1 is KGHSH and CDR2 is LQKENI. The J segment lost 7 bases and the V segment lost 2 bases, leaving 4 bases of the junction unmatched. The CDR3 runs 15 residues. CDR3 residues: CASSPGTGENSPLHF. Written as DNA, the CDR3 is TGTGCCAGCTCACCAGGGACAGGAGAAAATTCACCCCTCCACTTT.

CDR3 DNA: TGTGCCAGCAGTGAAAGGACAGGGATCAATTCACCCCTCCACTTT. The encoded protein is CASSERTGINSPLHF. The rearrangement links TRBV25-1 to TRBJ1-6, with 8 positions matching TRBD1. The CDR3 spans 15 residues. Per the germline V gene, CDR1 is MGHDK and CDR2 is SYGVNS. V gave up 2 bases and J gave up 7 bases; unmatched junction bases: 4.

The chain carries TRBV5-1 and TRBJ2-2; tentative D call: TRBD1 (5 bases). Trimming pared 0 bases from V and 4 bases from J, leaving 13 bases between. This CDR3 is 16 amino acids long. Germline lookup yields CDR1 SGHRS and CDR2 YFSETQ. DNA for the CDR3: TGCGCCAGCAGCTTGGCCGGTGGGGCCCCCACCGGGGAGCTGTTTTTT. This gives the protein CASSLAGGAPTGELFF.

This sequence joins TRBV19 and TRBJ1-1; TRBD1 agrees at 10 bases. This CDR3 has 13 amino acids. Unmatched junction bases numbered 3, after V lost 6 bases and J lost 5 bases. The germline gives CDR1 LNHDA, CDR2 SQIVND (reference sequence). The DNA of the CDR3 is TGTGCCAGTAGGGGACAGGGGAAGACTGAAGCTTTCTTT. Its protein product is CASRGQGKTEAFF.

The J gene is TRBJ1-1, the V gene TRBV10-1; 8 positions match TRBD1. Trimming at V came to 4 bases and at J to 4 bases, leaving 17 bases not matched to a gene. CDR3 length: 18 residues. Per germline, CDR1 WNHNN and CDR2 SYGVQD (reference sequence). CDR3 amino acids: CASSGRWTGSGCGTEAFF. CDR3 coding DNA: TGCGCCAGCAGTGGGCGTTGGACAGGGAGTGGATGCGGCACTGAAGCTTTCTTT.

The rearrangement joins TRBV7-9 to TRBJ1-1; TRBD1 agrees at 9 bases. V trimming: 4 bases; J trimming: 5 bases; junction bases outside the gene matches: 14. CDR3 length: 17 amino acids. Per germline, CDR1 SEHNR and CDR2 FQNEAQ (reference sequence). DNA for the CDR3: TGTGCCAGCAGCTCAATTGCCGGCGGACAGGGGAGGACTGAAGCTTTCTTT. This sequence encodes CASSSIAGGQGRTEAFF.

The chain joins TRBV4-1 to TRBJ1-2; TRBD1 matches 11 bases. The CDR3 is made up of 15 amino acids. Germline V gene sequence: CDR1 MGHRA, CDR2 YSYEKL. Trimming removed 4 bases from V and 8 bases from J; junction bases left unmatched: 9. The DNA of the CDR3 is TGCGCCAGCAGCCTCTGGACAGGGGGCGTGAGGGGCTACACCTTC. As protein: CASSLWTGGVRGYTF.